This T cell receptor beta chain was retrieved from a study of response to subunit inactivated influenza vaccine. Losses at the gene ends were 7 bases for V and 4 bases for J; bases not matched to a gene: 18. Looked up from germline, CDR1 is SGHRS and CDR2 is YFSETQ. This CDR3 is built from 17 residues. In TCRdb, the RT-PCR reads were re-called with MiXCR into one record per CDR3 protein. This table holds about 540,000 distinct CDR3 sequences, approximately 20% found once. This sample also belongs to another study, concerning T cells expressing NK-cell markers. Per that paper: Beta-chain TCR cDNA was generated via 5'RACE template switching with UMIs. According to the study, TCR beta repertoires originated from sorted CD3+CD56+NKG2C+, CD3+CD56+NKG2C- and CD3+CD56-NKG2C+ T cells. With respect to HCMV, seven of the eight sequenced donors were seropositive, and one was seronegative. In several experiments, sorting was restricted to alpha-beta TCR T cells by an anti-gamma-delta TCR antibody.

Sequences were derived from CD4+ T cells sorted from PBMCs, sampled 11 to 12 days after vaccination. This clonotype was obtained from a man in his forties or fifties who received an inactivated influenza vaccine. The chain uses TRBV5-1 and TRBJ2-7; 9 nucleotides align to TRBD2. The DNA of the CDR3 is TGCGCCAGCCGAGCTGCCTGGGCGGGAGGGCCCTCTTACGAGCAGTACTTC. Protein sequence: CASRAAWAGGPSYEQYF.